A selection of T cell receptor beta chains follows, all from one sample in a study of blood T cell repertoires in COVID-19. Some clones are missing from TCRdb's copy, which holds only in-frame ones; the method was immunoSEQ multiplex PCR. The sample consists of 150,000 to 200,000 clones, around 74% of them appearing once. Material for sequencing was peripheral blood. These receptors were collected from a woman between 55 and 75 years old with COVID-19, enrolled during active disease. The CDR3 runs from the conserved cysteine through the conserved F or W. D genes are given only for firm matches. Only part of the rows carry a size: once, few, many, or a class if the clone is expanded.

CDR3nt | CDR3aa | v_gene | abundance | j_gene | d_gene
TGTGCCAGCAGCTCCCCTCCCGGGGACAATGAGCAGTTCTTC | CASSSPPGDNEQFF | TRBV11-2 | NA | TRBJ2-1 | NA
TGTGCCAGCAGCGTGGGGCGGGAGGGCCCCTCCCGGCAGTACTTC | CASSVGREGPSRQYF | TRBV11-2 | few | TRBJ2-7 | TRBD2
TGTGCCAGCAGCCCGGGACAGGGGAAAACGCTATATGGCTACACCTTC | CASSPGQGKTLYGYTF | TRBV28 | NA | TRBJ1-2 | TRBD1
TGTGCCAGTAGTGGTAGCGGGGGGGCCGGAGAGCAGTTCTTC | CASSGSGGAGEQFF | TRBV19 | NA | TRBJ2-1 | TRBD2
TGTGCCAGCAGTCCGACAGGGGAGCGATACGAGCAGTACTTC | CASSPTGERYEQYF | TRBV28 | NA | TRBJ2-7 | TRBD1
TGTGCCAGCAGAACCTCGCTAAACCCGACAGGGAAGTTCTTC | CASRTSLNPTGKFF | TRBV6-5 | NA | TRBJ2-1 | TRBD1
TGTGCCAGCAGCCAAGCCCTACAGGGTTACACAGATACGCAGTATTTT | CASSQALQGYTDTQYF | TRBV3-1/TRBV3-2 | few | TRBJ2-3 | NA
TGTGCCAGCGGCCCATTCTGGGCGTCCTATGGCTACACCTTC | CASGPFWASYGYTF | TRBV7-9 | NA | TRBJ1-2 | NA
TGTGCCAGCAGTGGGACTATAGGTGGGCGTGAGCAGTTCTTC | CASSGTIGGREQFF | TRBV6-2/TRBV6-3 | NA | TRBJ2-1 | TRBD2
TGTGCCAGCAGCTTAGATTACGGGGACTATTCCATGAACACTGAAGCTTTCTTT | CASSLDYGDYSMNTEAFF | TRBV11-2 | NA | TRBJ1-1 | NA
TGTGCCACCAGTGACGCCGGGACAGGGGAACAGCCCCAGCATTTT | CATSDAGTGEQPQHF | TRBV24-1 | NA | TRBJ1-5 | TRBD1
TGTGCCAGCAGCGTAGCAGTACTAGCGGGAGACAATGAGCAGTTCTTC | CASSVAVLAGDNEQFF | TRBV9 | NA | TRBJ2-1 | TRBD2
TGTGCCAGCTCACCAGCGACAGGGGAGAACACTGAAGCTTTCTTT | CASSPATGENTEAFF | TRBV18 | NA | TRBJ1-1 | TRBD1
TGCGCCAGCAGCCAAGATGAGGACAGGGCGAACACTGAAGCTTTCTTT | CASSQDEDRANTEAFF | TRBV4-1 | NA | TRBJ1-1 | TRBD1
TGTGCCAGCACGGGACAGCTAGCGAATGAGCAGTTCTTC | CASTGQLANEQFF | TRBV2 | NA | TRBJ2-1 | NA
TGCGCCAGCAGCCGCCAACTAGCGGCAGAAAACATTCAGTACTTC | CASSRQLAAENIQYF | TRBV4-1 | NA | TRBJ2-4 | TRBD2
TGCAGCGGCTTCGGGGGACAGGGTAACTATGGCTACACCTTC | CSGFGGQGNYGYTF | TRBV29-1 | NA | TRBJ1-2 | TRBD1
TGTGCCAGCAGCTGGCAACACGCTAACTATGGCTACACCTTC | CASSWQHANYGYTF | TRBV5-5 | NA | TRBJ1-2 | NA
TGTGCCAGCAAAACAGGGGGCACCGGGGAGCTGTTTTTT | CASKTGGTGELFF | TRBV27 | NA | TRBJ2-2 | TRBD1
TGTGCCAGCAGTTCTAGCGGGAGTAGCAACGAGCAGTACTTC | CASSSSGSSNEQYF | TRBV28 | NA | TRBJ2-7 | TRBD2
TGCAGCGTTGTGGAGGGGAGACTAGCGCAAGAGACCCAGTACTTC | CSVVEGRLAQETQYF | TRBV29-1 | NA | TRBJ2-5 | TRBD2
TGTGCCACTAACAGAAACTCTGGAAACACCATATATTTT | CATNRNSGNTIYF | TRBV11-2 | NA | TRBJ1-3 | NA
TGTGCCAGCAGTTTTCTCGGGTACGAAACCGGGGAGCTGTTTTTT | CASSFLGYETGELFF | TRBV28 | NA | TRBJ2-2 | NA
TGTGCCAGCAGCCAACAGACAGGGGGTTCGAATCAGCCCCAGCATTTT | CASSQQTGGSNQPQHF | TRBV3-1/TRBV3-2 | NA | TRBJ1-5 | TRBD1
TGTGCCAGCAGCTTAGTGGGACTAGCGGGAGGGTCCTGGCAGTTCTTC | CASSLVGLAGGSWQFF | TRBV7-2 | NA | TRBJ2-1 | TRBD2
TGTGCCTGGAGTCGACTAGCGGGAGGCACCGGGGAGCTGTTTTTT | CAWSRLAGGTGELFF | TRBV30 | NA | TRBJ2-2 | TRBD2
TGTGCCAGCAGTTTCGAATCGGGGACATCTGAAGCTTTCTTT | CASSFESGTSEAFF | TRBV27 | NA | TRBJ1-1 | NA
TGTGCCAGCAGTTCCGACAGGATTAGCAATCAGCCCCAGCATTTT | CASSSDRISNQPQHF | TRBV6-5 | NA | TRBJ1-5 | NA
TGTGCCAGCGATCCAGGCAGGGGAAGGGACTATGGCTACACCTTC | CASDPGRGRDYGYTF | TRBV7-8 | NA | TRBJ1-2 | NA
TGTGCCAGCAGCCCCGAGACAGGGAGATCTCATATACTTGAAAAACTGTTTTTT | CASSPETGRSHILEKLFF | TRBV7-2 | few | TRBJ1-4 | TRBD1
TGTGCCAGCCGACAGCGACAAACTTCCTACAATGAGCAGTTCTTC | CASRQRQTSYNEQFF | TRBV7-9 | few | TRBJ2-1 | NA
TGTGCCAGCAGCCCTCGGCGGGAGTTCGCAGATACGCAGTATTTT | CASSPRREFADTQYF | TRBV7-2 | NA | TRBJ2-3 | TRBD2
TGTGCCAGCACTAAGGACAGGGGGCGGCAGGGTGGCTACACCTTC | CASTKDRGRQGGYTF | TRBV6-5 | NA | TRBJ1-2 | TRBD1
TGTGCCACCTGGGCGGGGGCGCATGGCTACACCTTC | CATWAGAHGYTF | TRBV28 | NA | TRBJ1-2 | NA
TGTGCCAGCAGCTTCATTGTGGAGGGGTACACTGAAGCTTTCTTT | CASSFIVEGYTEAFF | TRBV9 | NA | TRBJ1-1 | NA
TGTGCCAGCAGCTTGTTAGCCATCCAGTATTTT | CASSLLAIQYF | TRBV5-6 | NA | TRBJ2-3 | NA
TGTGCCAGCAGCCTCTCAGTGAACACTGAAGCTTTCTTT | CASSLSVNTEAFF | TRBV11-2 | NA | TRBJ1-1 | NA
TGCGCCAGCAGCTTGGGGGCCTCCATTATAGGGGACACTGAAGCTTTCTTT | CASSLGASIIGDTEAFF | TRBV5-1 | NA | TRBJ1-1 | NA
TGTGCCACCAGCCAGCGAGCCATGCAGAGCTCCTACAATGAGCAGTTCTTC | CATSQRAMQSSYNEQFF | TRBV15 | NA | TRBJ2-1 | NA
TGTGCCAGCAGCCGAGATGGGGGGGCGATCTATGGCTACACCTTC | CASSRDGGAIYGYTF | TRBV7-8 | few | TRBJ1-2 | NA
TGTGCCAGCATCAACCCCGAGGGGGGGGGTGGCTACACCTTC | CASINPEGGGGYTF | TRBV6-5 | NA | TRBJ1-2 | NA
TGCAGCGTTGAAGGGGGGGACGGTTTCTACGAGCAGTACTTC | CSVEGGDGFYEQYF | TRBV29-1 | NA | TRBJ2-7 | NA
TGTGCCAGCAGCCCAACCGGGACAGCCATGAACACTGAAGCTTTCTTT | CASSPTGTAMNTEAFF | TRBV7-8 | NA | TRBJ1-1 | TRBD1
TGTGCCACCAGCAGAGCAAGCGGGACAGGGGATCGACAGCCCCAGCATTTT | CATSRASGTGDRQPQHF | TRBV15 | NA | TRBJ1-5 | TRBD1
TGTGCCAGCAGTTCCCCTAGCGGGAGGACTTTGGATGAGCAGTTCTTC | CASSSPSGRTLDEQFF | TRBV28 | NA | TRBJ2-1 | TRBD2
TGTGCCAGAATGGAGAGACGACAGGGACTGAACACTGAAGCTTTCTTT | CARMERRQGLNTEAFF | TRBV15 | NA | TRBJ1-1 | TRBD1
TGTGCCAGCAGTGAAGCGCCGGGATTACGGGGCTACACCTTC | CASSEAPGLRGYTF | TRBV2 | NA | TRBJ1-2 | NA
TGCGCCAGCAGCTTACAGGGGGCGATAAGTACAGATACGCAGTATTTT | CASSLQGAISTDTQYF | TRBV5-1 | NA | TRBJ2-3 | TRBD1
TGTGCCACCAGCCTAGGTAGTCCGGCTACCAGGGATGAGCAGTTCTTC | CATSLGSPATRDEQFF | TRBV15 | NA | TRBJ2-1 | NA
TGTGCCAGCTCAAAAGACAGGGGGGGGTGGTCCTACAATGAGCAGTTCTTC | CASSKDRGGWSYNEQFF | TRBV18 | once | TRBJ2-1 | TRBD1
TGTGCCTCCTCTCCAGGAGGGGACACCGGGGAGCTGTTTTTT | CASSPGGDTGELFF | TRBV10-3 | NA | TRBJ2-2 | NA
TGCGCCAGCAGCTTCCAGTCGACAGGGGGTGGTGAAAAACTGTTTTTT | CASSFQSTGGGEKLFF | TRBV5-1 | few | TRBJ1-4 | TRBD1
TGTGCCAGCAGTTTCTATCCACCGGGACTAGCGGGAGTTACGCAGTATTTT | CASSFYPPGLAGVTQYF | TRBV27 | NA | TRBJ2-3 | TRBD2
TGTGCCAGCAGCCCCCTTTCCGGGACTGCCGGGGAGCTGTTTTTT | CASSPLSGTAGELFF | TRBV2 | NA | TRBJ2-2 | NA
TGTGCCAGCAGTTACCCTATAGATGAGCAGTTCTTC | CASSYPIDEQFF | TRBV6-6 | once | TRBJ2-1 | NA
TGTGCCACCAGTGGGGGACAGGGAGCACAAGAGACCCAGTACTTC | CATSGGQGAQETQYF | TRBV24-1 | once | TRBJ2-5 | TRBD1
TGTGCCAGCAGCTTAGATTTTCAGGGGGCATATGAAAAACTGTTTTTT | CASSLDFQGAYEKLFF | TRBV11-2 | NA | TRBJ1-4 | TRBD1
TGTGCCAGCAGCCGGACTAGCGGGAGCTCCTACGAGCAGTACTTC | CASSRTSGSSYEQYF | TRBV7-2 | NA | TRBJ2-7 | TRBD2